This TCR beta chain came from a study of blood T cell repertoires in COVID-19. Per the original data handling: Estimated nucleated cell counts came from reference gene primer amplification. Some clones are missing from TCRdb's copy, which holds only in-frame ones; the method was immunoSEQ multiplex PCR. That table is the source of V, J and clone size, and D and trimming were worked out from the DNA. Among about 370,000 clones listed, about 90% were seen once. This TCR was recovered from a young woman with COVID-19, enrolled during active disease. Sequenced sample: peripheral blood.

The CDR3 DNA reads TGTGCCTGGGCAGGCGTCTACGAGCAGTACTTC. Translated: CAWAGVYEQYF. V and J are TRBV30 and TRBJ2-7; D not certain. The CDR3 length is 11 residues. Germline values: CDR1 GTSNPN, CDR2 SVGIG (reference sequence). The V gene lost 5 bases and the J gene lost 3 bases, with 8 bases spanning the gap. The full variable domain, its missing parts supplied by reference TRBV30 and TRBJ2-7, is SQTIHQWPATLVQPVGSPLSLECTVEGTSNPNLYWYRQAAGRGLQLLFYSVGIGQISSEVPQNLSASRPQDRQFILSSKKLLLSDSGFYLCAWAGVYEQYFGPGTRLTVT.